This T cell receptor beta chain was recorded in a study of T-cell memory formation after mild COVID-19. Study results and limitations: A subset of responding clones appeared in pre-infection memory, suggesting cross-reactive memory joined. CD4+ contracting clones were found mainly in CM and EM, and CD8+ ones in EMRA.

The germline V gene encodes CDR1 DFQATT and CDR2 SNEGSKA (reference sequence). The CDR3 extends over 13 amino acids. After removal of 5 bases from V and 2 bases from J, the junction contained 4 bases not matched to a gene. There are a few counts of this clonotype. The antigen is undetermined. One entry per CDR3 protein results from TCRdb running MiXCR on the 5' RACE reads. The sample carries 300,000 to 400,000 distinct CDR3 sequences, 15% to 20% recorded once. The sequencing input was PBMCs or a T cell subset sorted from them (not recorded which). The chain couples TRBV20-1 to TRBJ2-3; 7 nucleotides agree with TRBD2. The clonotype was recovered from a man between 18 and 29 years old who had mild COVID-19 (a few samples of this study predate the infection). Cell type and time point are not known. Written as DNA, the CDR3 is TGCAGTGCTGCTAGCGGACACACAGATACGCAGTATTTT. Its protein is CSAASGHTDTQYF.